A single sample is the source of the 5 T cell receptor beta chains below, sequenced in a study of cytotoxic CD8 clonotypes in ibrutinib-treated CLL. Generated by immunoSEQ multiplex PCR, the TCRdb table keeps only in-frame clones and is missing some. The sample lists about 300,000 clones, approximately 76% occurring once. This material consisted of PBMCs, taken at disease progression, from a patient treated with ibrutinib. These receptors originate from a human donor with chronic lymphocytic leukemia.

In its sample, this clone was seen a few times. The rearrangement links TRBV18 to TRBJ2-4; maybe TRBD1 (7 bases). The CDR3 is 13 amino acids. The V gene's germline CDR1 is KGHSH and CDR2 LQKENI. The V end was cut by 6 bases, the J end by 6 bases, with 12 bases between. Written as DNA, the CDR3 is TGTGCCAGCTCGGCGGGACAGCTAAACATTCAGTACTTC. As protein: CASSAGQLNIQYF.

The chain links TRBV5-1 to TRBJ2-3; D may be TRBD2 (6 bases). V lost 3 bases, J lost 3 bases, and 11 bases lay in between. This CDR3 is built from 14 residues. From germline, CDR1 is SGHRS and CDR2 YFSETQ. The CDR3 DNA reads TGCGCCAGCAGCTGGGGCGGGAAGACAGATACGCAGTATTTT. Its translation is CASSWGGKTDTQYF.

The chain carries TRBV7-6 and TRBJ2-7; TRBD2 might be the D (6 bases). This CDR3 has 16 amino acids. Germline lookup yields CDR1 SGHVS and CDR2 FNYEAQ. Trimming took 6 bases from V and 0 from J, leaving 18 bases between them. CDR3 loop: CASSLRSEGSSYEQYF. CDR3 sequence (DNA): TGTGCCAGCAGTTTAAGGTCGGAGGGGTCCTCCTACGAGCAGTACTTC.

The chain carries TRBV4-2 and TRBJ2-7, with D maybe TRBD1 (5 bases). The V end was cut by 5 bases, the J end by 0 bases, with 14 bases between. The CDR3 runs to 15 residues. The germline V gene encodes CDR1 LGHNA and CDR2 YNFKEQ. The CDR3 nucleotides read TGTGCCAGCAGCTCACGGACACGCGTCTCCTACGAGCAGTACTTC. This translates into CASSSRTRVSYEQYF.

The chain is built from TRBV6-5 and TRBJ2-7; D ambiguous. V was trimmed by 7 bases and J by 5 bases, leaving 18 bases between them. The length of the CDR3 is 14 residues. Germline V CDR1 and CDR2: MNHEY, SVGAGI. Here the CDR3 reads CASKSYDLQDEQYF. In DNA form, the CDR3 reads TGTGCCAGCAAGTCTTACGATCTTCAGGACGAGCAGTACTTC.